This TCR beta chain was found in a study of tumor-infiltrating lymphocytes in primary liver carcinoma. Study summary: Tumor staging was T1-T3 N0M0; sizes spanned roughly 4 to 11 cm across.

The study, taken as a whole, reports: Whereas tumor region pairs overlapped more, tumor-adjacent and tumor-blood pairs overlapped less.

Unsorted bulk tissue (roughly 19-30 mg) underwent RNA and DNA co-extraction. Making TCR beta cDNA involved approximately 520 ng total RNA and a constant-region primer. Sequencing libraries for TCR beta derived from three nested multiplex PCR rounds that used slightly modified ARM-PCR. With TRBV1-TRBV30 forward primers and a C-beta reverse primer, the first two PCR rounds were run for around 11 cycles each. TCRdb ran MiXCR on the multiplex PCR reads and lists one entry per CDR3 protein. This repertoire shows around 100,000 distinct CDR3 sequences, roughly 69% found once; its top ten account for about 9.2%. Details on this clonotype: Its antigen is unknown. A much larger clone is a single base away; this may be a read error.

Germline-derived CDR1 and CDR2 are SGHTA and FQGNSA. The CDR3 loop spans 15 amino acids. Trimming shortened V by 7 bases and J by 6 bases, and 19 bases separated the two germline ends. This TCR came from a woman aged 55-70 years with primary liver carcinoma and hepatitis B virus infection. The material sequenced was liver tumor tissue from sampling region 5. Subset described: tumor region T5, tumor centre. This chain connects TRBV7-2 to TRBJ1-5; D is possibly TRBD1 (6 bases). CDR3 bases: TGTGCCAGCACCCCGGGGGGCTCGCTCAGTCAGCCCCAGCATTTT. Translated: CASTPGGSLSQPQHF.